This T cell receptor (beta chain) appears in the sequencing data of a study of CD8+ T cells in alopecia areata (dated 2018 in TCRdb). Concerning the study at large: Treated patients were enrolled in an open-label pilot trial of oral tofacitinib at 5 to 10 mg twice daily for moderate-to-severe alopecia areata. immunoSEQ multiplex PCR using 35 Vbeta forward primers and 13 Jbeta reverse primers was used to amplify TCRbeta CDR3 regions. For the treated patients, the SALT score, which quantifies what percentage of scalp surface area is affected, served as the measure of disease severity. Clonality in the scalp was compared among normal scalp (n=4), patchy alopecia areata scalp (n=8), and alopecia totalis/universalis scalp (n=8). Human TCRbeta sequencing covered scalp tissue and sorted CD4+ and CD8+ peripheral blood T cells from patchy and totalis/universalis alopecia areata patients and healthy controls. RNA was extracted with the PAXgene miRNA kit for fixed scalp, the miRNeasy kit for PBMCs, and the RNeasy kit for mouse skin. To study T cell clonal expansion in alopecia areata, the researchers applied high-throughput TCRbeta sequencing to both the C3H/HeJ mouse model and human patients. Patients on tofacitinib were biopsied at baseline and after 4 and 24 weeks of treatment, and several of the patients also had a later scalp biopsy. Tofacitinib was administered for 6 to 18 months, and 6 months of follow-up off drug were then conducted to assess delayed response and recurrence. Points the paper makes about the study in general: Lesional scalp, especially in alopecia totalis/universalis, showed higher clonality and more expanded CD8+ clones than normal scalp, suggesting antigenic drive. TCR sequences shared between patients were less clear than in mice, possibly partly because of HLA diversity in the patient population. Many expanded lesional clones were found to persist in scalp and blood during tofacitinib treatment, and relapse after treatment cessation may be partly explained by this persistence. Unlike mouse skin, where gammadelta T cells dominate, normal human skin contains resident alphabeta T cells that get sequenced too, which complicates analysis of the scalp TCR repertoire. Tofacitinib significantly lowered scalp clonality and the number of expanded CD8+ clones among the top 100 scalp clones. Because the treated cohort was small and had just a single nonresponder, larger studies are needed to establish links between baseline CD8+ expansion and response.

With regard to this clone: No antigen is known for it. No base quality information exists; no much larger clone differs at one position.

The label giving this sample's time point can be read as: about four weeks on oral tofacitinib. The intended sense of this specimen's treatment or condition label: oral pan-JAK inhibitor, 5-10 mg twice daily. From alopecia areata patients, peripheral blood was collected along with lesional scalp punch biopsies. PBMCs were isolated by density centrifugation and stained for CD3, CD4 and CD8, and CD4+ and CD8+ T cells were sorted on a FACSAria. Including the terminal cysteine and phenylalanine, the CDR3 comprises 15 residues. The DNA shown is the 45-base CDR3, in frame from base 1. The CDR1 and CDR2 encoded by the germline V gene are SQVTM and ANQGSEA. The germline V end is reduced by 6 bases and the J end by 6 bases; junction bases left unmatched: 14. Library generation was performed with the immunoSEQ multiplex PCR assay. To provide template for TCR sequencing, every sample had RNA extracted and reverse transcribed into cDNA. First-strand cDNA was synthesized using SuperScript III with a 2:1 mix of oligo-dT and random hexamers. A synthetic immune receptor repertoire was used to measure amplification bias, and any remaining bias was corrected computationally. As for the original processing: Raw reads were preprocessed for error removal, and CDR3 was defined according to IMGT conventions as running from the conserved cysteine to phenylalanine. Clonality was computed by normalizing Shannon entropy by log2 of the number of productive unique TCRs and subtracting the result from 1. Whether scalp clones were CD4 or CD8 was inferred by matching scalp TCRbeta sequences against CD4 and CD8 repertoires sorted from blood. TCRdb stores this immuneACCESS table with in-frame sequences only. Part of the clones is absent; in the studies checked, under half of the shortfall reflects unresolved V genes, and no reason is known for the rest. V and J calls plus clone size are reproduced from that table; the DNA served to infer D and trimming. Across this sample there are 200,000 to 250,000 clones, with under 70% seen only once. The ten largest clonotypes hold 4% to 4.5% of the sample.

The clonotype comes from a human donor with alopecia areata. Sequencing was performed on CD4+ T cells sorted from blood, taken at week 4, from a patient treated with tofacitinib. The rearrangement combines TRBV29-1 with TRBJ2-7, and TRBD1 matches 10 of the central bases. The CDR3 here reads CSVDQGQGNGGEQYF. The DNA is as follows: TGCAGCGTGGACCAGGGACAGGGGAATGGGGGCGAGCAGTACTTC.